This is a list of T cell receptor beta chains from one sample in a study of T-cell reconstitution after alpha-beta-depleted transplantation in children. TCRdb ran MiXCR on the PCR reads and lists one entry per CDR3 protein. Among hundreds of thousands of distinct CDR3 sequences listed, roughly 10% were seen once. This specimen was PBMCs from the stem cell graft donor, taken from the stem cell graft. These receptors were taken from a human donor who donated a stem cell graft to a child with acute myeloid leukemia. Each CDR3 is given with its conserved first and last residue. Each record gives: D gene, V gene, J gene, clone size, CDR3 DNA, CDR3 protein. A D gene is named only where the DNA matches it firmly. Size values are once, few and many counts, or a class for expanded clones, and some rows have none.

d_gene: -
v_gene: TRBV18
j_gene: TRBJ2-4
abundance: -
CDR3nt: TGTGCCAGCTCCCCCGGAGAAAACATTCAGTACTTC
CDR3aa: CASSPGENIQYF

d_gene: TRBD2
v_gene: TRBV25-1
j_gene: TRBJ2-7
abundance: few
CDR3nt: TGTGCCAGCAGTTGGGGTTTTCTAGCGGGGGTCTACGAGCAGTACTTC
CDR3aa: CASSWGFLAGVYEQYF

d_gene: -
v_gene: TRBV20-1
j_gene: TRBJ1-1
abundance: few
CDR3nt: TGCAGTGCTAAGAATCCGACAGGGAACACTGAAGCTTTCTTT
CDR3aa: CSAKNPTGNTEAFF

d_gene: TRBD1
v_gene: TRBV29-1
j_gene: TRBJ1-1
abundance: few
CDR3nt: TGCAGCGTAAACCAGGGACAGTTGAACACTGAAGCTTTCTTT
CDR3aa: CSVNQGQLNTEAFF

d_gene: TRBD2
v_gene: TRBV29-1
j_gene: TRBJ2-1
abundance: -
CDR3nt: TGCAGCGTTGCCAAGGGACTAGCGGGAACCTACAATGAGCAGTTCTTC
CDR3aa: CSVAKGLAGTYNEQFF

d_gene: -
v_gene: TRBV20-1
j_gene: TRBJ2-3
abundance: many
CDR3nt: TGCACCATAGCGGACACTAGCACAGATACGCAGTATTTT
CDR3aa: CTIADTSTDTQYF

d_gene: TRBD2
v_gene: TRBV10-3
j_gene: TRBJ2-3
abundance: many
CDR3nt: TGTGCCATCGGGACTAGCGAGTTTGCAGATACGCAGTATTTT
CDR3aa: CAIGTSEFADTQYF

d_gene: -
v_gene: TRBV12-3/TRBV12-4
j_gene: TRBJ2-1
abundance: many
CDR3nt: TGTGCCAGCAGGTTTGAGAATGAGCAGTTCTTC
CDR3aa: CASRFENEQFF

d_gene: TRBD2
v_gene: TRBV12-3/TRBV12-4
j_gene: TRBJ2-7
abundance: -
CDR3nt: TGTGCCAGCAGTTTTTCGGCTAGCGGGAGCTACGAGCAGTACTTC
CDR3aa: CASSFSASGSYEQYF

d_gene: TRBD1
v_gene: TRBV20-1
j_gene: TRBJ1-2
abundance: -
CDR3nt: TGCAGTGCTACCGGGACAGGGGCCCGGCGCAGTGGCTACACCTTC
CDR3aa: CSATGTGARRSGYTF

d_gene: -
v_gene: TRBV9
j_gene: TRBJ2-6
abundance: -
CDR3nt: TGTGCCAGCAGCGTAGCGGTCGGGGTCGCCCCCTCTGGGGCCAACGTCCTGACTTTC
CDR3aa: CASSVAVGVAPSGANVLTF

d_gene: -
v_gene: TRBV7-7
j_gene: TRBJ2-5
abundance: -
CDR3nt: TGTGCTAGCAGCCCGGTAGAGACCCAGTACTTC
CDR3aa: CASSPVETQYF

d_gene: TRBD2
v_gene: TRBV11-2
j_gene: TRBJ2-2
abundance: -
CDR3nt: TGTGCCAGCAGCTTCCTAGCGGGAGGGCCGAACACCGGGGAGCTGTTTTTT
CDR3aa: CASSFLAGGPNTGELFF

d_gene: -
v_gene: TRBV12-3/TRBV12-4
j_gene: TRBJ2-1
abundance: many
CDR3nt: TGTGCCAGCAGTGCCTTCAATGAGCAGTTCTTC
CDR3aa: CASSAFNEQFF

d_gene: TRBD2
v_gene: TRBV5-8
j_gene: TRBJ2-2
abundance: -
CDR3nt: TGTGCCAGCAGCCGGAGCGGGGGGTACACCGGGGAGCTGTTTTTT
CDR3aa: CASSRSGGYTGELFF

d_gene: -
v_gene: TRBV5-1
j_gene: TRBJ2-1
abundance: few
CDR3nt: TGCGCCAGCAGCTTGGGGACCGGGATCCGGACTAGGGGGAGCTCCTACAATGAGCAGTTCTTC
CDR3aa: CASSLGTGIRTRGSSYNEQFF

d_gene: TRBD2
v_gene: TRBV20-1
j_gene: TRBJ2-3
abundance: many
CDR3nt: TGCAGTGCCCTTAGCGGGAGAGGCACAGATACGCAGTATTTT
CDR3aa: CSALSGRGTDTQYF

d_gene: TRBD1
v_gene: TRBV12-3/TRBV12-4
j_gene: TRBJ2-2
abundance: -
CDR3nt: TGTGCCAGCAGTTTAAGTTACTATGGACAGGCGAACACCGGGGAGCTGTTTTTT
CDR3aa: CASSLSYYGQANTGELFF

d_gene: -
v_gene: TRBV14
j_gene: TRBJ2-3
abundance: -
CDR3nt: TGTGCCAGCAGCCCTTTCACCCCCAGCACAGATACGCAGTATTTT
CDR3aa: CASSPFTPSTDTQYF

d_gene: -
v_gene: TRBV29-1
j_gene: TRBJ1-1
abundance: few
CDR3nt: TGCAGCGTGGTAAGCTATCCACGAGAAGCTTTCTTT
CDR3aa: CSVVSYPREAFF

d_gene: -
v_gene: TRBV3-1
j_gene: TRBJ2-3
abundance: -
CDR3nt: TGTGCCAGCAGCCAAATCGTCACAACGGATACGCAGTATTTT
CDR3aa: CASSQIVTTDTQYF

d_gene: -
v_gene: TRBV5-1
j_gene: TRBJ2-2
abundance: few
CDR3nt: TGCGCCAGCAGCCGTACTAGAGCGAACACCGGGGAGCTGTTTTTT
CDR3aa: CASSRTRANTGELFF

d_gene: -
v_gene: TRBV10-3
j_gene: TRBJ2-3
abundance: many
CDR3nt: TGTGCCATCAGAAACACAGATACGCAGTATTTT
CDR3aa: CAIRNTDTQYF

d_gene: -
v_gene: TRBV7-2
j_gene: TRBJ2-4
abundance: few
CDR3nt: TGTGCCAGCAGCTTAGAGGGGTCCGGGAGAAGCATTCAGTACTTC
CDR3aa: CASSLEGSGRSIQYF

d_gene: -
v_gene: TRBV6-5
j_gene: TRBJ2-1
abundance: many
CDR3nt: TGTGCCAGCAGTGACCCGGATGCTGAGCAGTTCTTC
CDR3aa: CASSDPDAEQFF

d_gene: -
v_gene: TRBV28
j_gene: TRBJ2-3
abundance: many
CDR3nt: TGTGCCAGCGCCGGGGGCACAGATACGCAGTATTTT
CDR3aa: CASAGGTDTQYF

d_gene: TRBD2
v_gene: TRBV5-6
j_gene: TRBJ2-7
abundance: -
CDR3nt: TGTGCCATGGGCCCGGGGCTAGCGGGAGGGCCTCCCTACGAGCAGTACTTC
CDR3aa: CAMGPGLAGGPPYEQYF

d_gene: -
v_gene: TRBV30
j_gene: TRBJ2-3
abundance: -
CDR3nt: TGTGCCTGGAGTGTAGGGCTCGTGACAGATACGCAGTATTTT
CDR3aa: CAWSVGLVTDTQYF

d_gene: -
v_gene: TRBV29-1
j_gene: TRBJ2-1
abundance: many
CDR3nt: TGCAGCGGCCTAGAGAACAATGAGCAGTTCTTC
CDR3aa: CSGLENNEQFF

d_gene: -
v_gene: TRBV15
j_gene: TRBJ2-5
abundance: many
CDR3nt: TGTGCCACCAGCAGAGATAAGGGGATGGGAGAGACCCAGTACTTC
CDR3aa: CATSRDKGMGETQYF

d_gene: -
v_gene: TRBV6-2/TRBV6-3
j_gene: TRBJ2-3
abundance: few
CDR3nt: TGTGCCAGCAGTTTCATCGCAGTTACAGATACGCAGTATTTT
CDR3aa: CASSFIAVTDTQYF